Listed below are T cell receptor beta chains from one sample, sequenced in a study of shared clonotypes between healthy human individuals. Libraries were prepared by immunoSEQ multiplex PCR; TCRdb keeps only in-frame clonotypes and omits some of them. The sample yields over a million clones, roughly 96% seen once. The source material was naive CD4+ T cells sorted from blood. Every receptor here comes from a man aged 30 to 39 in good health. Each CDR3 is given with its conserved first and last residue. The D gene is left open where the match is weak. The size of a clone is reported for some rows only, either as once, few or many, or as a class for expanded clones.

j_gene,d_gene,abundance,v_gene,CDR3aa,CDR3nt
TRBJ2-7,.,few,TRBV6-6,CASSLSRGRTYEQYF,TGTGCCAGCAGTCTATCTCGGGGGCGGACCTACGAGCAGTACTTC
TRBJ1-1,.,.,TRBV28,CASSFRGRTEAFF,TGTGCCAGCAGTTTCCGCGGGCGGACTGAAGCTTTCTTT
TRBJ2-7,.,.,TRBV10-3,CAISEPRDGNSYEQYF,TGTGCCATCAGTGAGCCCCGGGACGGTAACTCCTACGAGCAGTACTTC
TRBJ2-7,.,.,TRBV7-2,CASSINSGTVSYEQYF,TGTGCCAGCAGCATAAATTCCGGGACGGTCTCCTACGAGCAGTACTTC
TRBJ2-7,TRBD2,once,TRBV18,CASSQGLAGGGEQYF,TGTGCCAGCTCACAAGGACTAGCGGGAGGAGGCGAGCAGTACTTC
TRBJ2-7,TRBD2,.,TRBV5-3,CARSLGLAGDYEQYF,TGTGCCAGAAGCTTGGGACTAGCGGGGGACTACGAGCAGTACTTC
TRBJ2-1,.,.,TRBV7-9,CASQESGYNEQFF,TGTGCCAGCCAAGAGAGCGGGTACAATGAGCAGTTCTTC
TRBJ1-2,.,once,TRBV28,CASSLDPSTVNYGYTF,TGTGCCAGCAGTTTGGACCCGTCGACGGTTAACTATGGCTACACCTTC
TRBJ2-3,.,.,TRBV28,CASRDDRPSSGTQYF,TGTGCCAGCCGCGACGACAGGCCCTCATCAGGGACGCAGTATTTT
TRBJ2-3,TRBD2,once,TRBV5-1,CASRQDPGGSDTQYF,TGCGCCAGCAGACAAGACCCGGGAGGTTCAGATACGCAGTATTTT
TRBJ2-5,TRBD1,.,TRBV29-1,CSVGISGQGGETQYF,TGCAGCGTTGGGATCTCGGGACAGGGAGGGGAGACCCAGTACTTC
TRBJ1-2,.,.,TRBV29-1,CSARGSDGYTF,TGCAGCGCCCGGGGGTCCGATGGCTACACCTTC
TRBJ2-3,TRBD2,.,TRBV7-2,CASSPHLREGLARYF,TGTGCCAGCAGCCCCCATTTGAGGGAGGGCCTGGCCCGGTATTTT
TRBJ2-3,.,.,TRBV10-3,CAITSRVRADTQYF,TGTGCCATCACTAGCCGGGTTCGCGCAGATACGCAGTATTTT
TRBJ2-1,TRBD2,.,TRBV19,CASSSRGGNNEQFF,TGTGCCAGTAGTTCCCGGGGGGGTAACAATGAGCAGTTCTTC
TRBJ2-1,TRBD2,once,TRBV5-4,CASSLIPSGDNEQFF,TGTGCCAGCAGCTTGATACCTAGCGGTGACAATGAGCAGTTCTTC
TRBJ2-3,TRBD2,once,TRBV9,CASSDRGSRFTDTQYF,TGTGCCAGCAGCGATCGCGGGAGCCGCTTCACAGATACGCAGTATTTT
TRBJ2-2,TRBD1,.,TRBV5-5,CASSSGQGVTGELFF,TGTGCCAGCAGCTCGGGACAGGGGGTCACCGGGGAGCTGTTTTTT
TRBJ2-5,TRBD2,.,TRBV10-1,CASSATSGRGGQETQYF,TGCGCCAGCAGTGCGACTAGCGGGAGAGGGGGCCAAGAGACCCAGTACTTC
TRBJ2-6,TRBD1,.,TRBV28,CASSPKGQGVFTGANVLTF,TGTGCCAGCAGCCCTAAGGGACAGGGAGTCTTCACTGGGGCCAACGTCCTGACTTTC
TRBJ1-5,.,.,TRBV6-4,CASSESGGSNQPQHF,TGTGCCAGCAGTGAAAGTGGAGGTAGCAATCAGCCCCAGCATTTT
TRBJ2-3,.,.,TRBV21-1,CASSIQKPGSLAGTDTQYF,TGTGCCAGCAGCATCCAGAAACCGGGATCCCTGGCGGGCACAGATACGCAGTATTTT
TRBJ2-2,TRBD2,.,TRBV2,CASKNLAGLTGELFF,TGTGCCAGCAAGAACCTAGCGGGATTGACCGGGGAGCTGTTTTTT
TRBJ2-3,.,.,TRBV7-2,CASSQNSIPDTQYF,TGTGCCAGCAGCCAGAACTCGATCCCCGATACGCAGTATTTT
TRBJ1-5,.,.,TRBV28,CASSWPDYSNQPQHF,TGTGCCAGCAGTTGGCCCGATTATAGCAATCAGCCCCAGCATTTT
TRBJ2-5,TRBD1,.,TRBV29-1,CSVSRDRGETQYF,TGCAGCGTCAGCCGGGACAGGGGGGAGACCCAGTACTTC